This T cell receptor beta chain was captured by sequencing in a study of blood T cell repertoires in COVID-19. Study background: Whether acute or convalescent, the COVID-19 samples came from the United States, Italy and Spain. In each case, the material was cDNA or gDNA derived from T cells, B-cell-depleted T cells, or PBMCs.

The junction had 9 bases not matched to a gene; V was cut back by 3 bases and J by 8 bases. This CDR3 has 15 residues. CDR1 is MNHNS and CDR2 is SASEGT in the germline V gene. Original analysis: How many nucleated cells were present was estimated from reference gene primer amplification. Measured with immunoSEQ multiplex PCR; TCRdb has only the in-frame clones, and not every one. D and trimming come from the DNA, and the V and J calls and clone size come from that table. The table includes fewer than 350,000 clones, over 75% detected once. Material: peripheral blood. This sequence joins TRBV6-1 and TRBJ1-2; 10 nucleotides agree with TRBD1. The sequence was obtained from a man aged 18 to 29 with active or convalescent COVID-19. The CDR3 DNA sequence: TGTGCCAGCAGTGAGGGACAGGGGATTGCTTACGGCTACACCTTC. Protein: CASSEGQGIAYGYTF.